The present TCR beta chain was sequenced within a study of T cells in Graves' hyperthyroidism and ophthalmopathy. There are 15 residues in the CDR3. V lost 0 bases and J lost 4, with 14 bases in between. Germline CDR1 is SGHRS and CDR2 is YFSETQ. TCR beta CDR3 regions were amplified from RNA. Initially, a first-round RT-PCR of the TCR CDR3 employed the HTBI primer set. MiXCR was run by TCRdb on the multiplex PCR reads, yielding one entry per CDR3 protein. The repertoire consists of more than 450,000 distinct CDR3 sequences, with approximately 15% occurring once and the leading ten covering 14%. The sequenced sample consisted of blood. The rearrangement joins TRBV5-1 to TRBJ2-7; possibly TRBD1 for D (8 bases). This clonotype was obtained from a woman between 40 and 50 years old with Graves' hyperthyroidism. The CDR3: CASSLVTGGGYEQYF. The CDR3 region has the DNA TGCGCCAGCAGCTTGGTAACAGGGGGGGGATACGAGCAGTACTTC.